One sample yielded the 28 T cell receptor beta chains listed below, sequenced in a study of shared clonotypes between healthy human individuals. TCRdb's copy holds only in-frame clones and misses some; the assay was immunoSEQ multiplex PCR. The sample lists about 100,000 clones; 68% were seen once. The sequenced sample was memory CD8+ T cells sorted from blood. Subset specified: CD45RO+ cells pooled with CCR7-negative TemRA cells. The receptors stem from a woman aged 25-40 years in good health.

The V gene is TRBV19, the J gene TRBJ2-1; either TRBD1 or TRBD2 may supply D (6 bases each). V was shortened by 9 bases and J by 13 bases, with 28 bases between the two germline ends. CDR1 is LNHDA, CDR2 SQIVND, per germline (reference sequence). There are 15 residues in the CDR3. CDR3 region: CARASGAGLSQNQFF. The DNA for the CDR3 is TGTGCCAGAGCTTCGGGGGCAGGTCTTTCCCAGAACCAGTTCTTC. Supplemented by reference TRBV19 and TRBJ2-1, the full variable domain reads DGGITQSPKYLFRKEGQNVTLSCEQNLNHDAMYWYRQDPGQGLRLIYYSQIVNDFQKGDIAEGYSVSREKKESFPLTVTSAQKNPTAFYLCARASGAGLSQNQFFGPGTRLTVL.

This clone was picked up many times. The J gene is TRBJ1-2, the V gene TRBV19; D gene ambiguous. The germline CDR1 and CDR2 sequences are LNHDA and SQIVND (reference sequence). Trimming pared 3 bases from V and 8 bases from J, leaving 13 bases between. CDR3 length: 13 residues. CDR3 region: CASSIWQADGYTF. In nucleotides, the CDR3 is TGTGCCAGTAGTATCTGGCAGGCTGACGGCTACACCTTC.

The chain is built from TRBV28 and TRBJ1-2, with TRBD1 as a possible D gene (6 bases). Germline loops: CDR1 MDHEN, CDR2 SYDVKM. The length of the CDR3 is 14 residues. Trimming removed 4 bases from V and 3 bases from J, with 12 bases in between. CDR3 sequence reads: CASSSVQGHYGYTF. CDR3 nucleotide sequence: TGTGCCAGCAGTTCGGTACAGGGCCACTATGGCTACACCTTC.

V gene TRBV7-2 combines with J gene TRBJ2-7; TRBD2 matches at 10 bases. V shed 5 bases, J shed 7 bases, and the junction held 8 bases outside the gene matches. The CDR3 consists of 14 residues. From germline, CDR1 is SGHTA and CDR2 FQGNSA. In nucleotides, the CDR3 is TGTGCCAGCAGCACTAGCGGGGTAGCTGGGGAGCAGTACTTC. This encodes CASSTSGVAGEQYF.

With respect to this clone: A junction boundary mismatches the germline segment, possibly from a read error. V usage is TRBV11-2 and J usage is TRBJ2-5, with 8 positions matching TRBD2. This CDR3 is 11 amino acids long. In germline, CDR1 is SGHAT, CDR2 FQNNGV. DNA of the CDR3: TGTGCCAGCAGCTTAGCGGGAGGGATGGACTTC. This gives the protein CASSLAGGMDF.

In this sample, this clone turned up many times. The V and J genes are TRBV4-2 and TRBJ2-7, with 9 nucleotides matching TRBD2. Germline V gene sequence: CDR1 LGHNA, CDR2 YNFKEQ. The V gene end was trimmed by 3 bases and the J gene end by 6 bases; junction bases not matched to a gene: 9. This CDR3 is 15 amino acids long. The CDR3 is CASSQGVAGEGEQYF. Written as DNA, the CDR3 is TGTGCCAGCAGCCAGGGGGTAGCGGGAGAGGGCGAGCAGTACTTC.

The chain is built from TRBV28 and TRBJ2-7; 8 positions agree with TRBD1. Losses at the gene ends were 3 bases for V and 7 bases for J; bases not matched to a gene: 11. The CDR3 runs 15 residues. Germline-derived CDR1 and CDR2 are MDHEN and SYDVKM. Here the CDR3 DNA reads TGTGCCAGCAGTTTTACCGGGACAGGCTCTTGGGAGCAGTACTTC. Its protein is CASSFTGTGSWEQYF.

With regard to this clone: Other DNA sequences in this sample translate to the same CDR3. The chain carries TRBV30 and TRBJ1-6; maybe TRBD1 (6 bases). The CDR3 extends over 13 amino acids. CDR1 GTSNPN and CDR2 SVGIG come from the germline V gene (reference sequence). V was trimmed by 0 bases and J by 7 bases, leaving 7 bases between them. CDR3 protein: CAWSVRGNSPLHF. DNA of the CDR3: TGTGCCTGGAGTGTGAGGGGGAATTCACCCCTCCACTTT.

This clone has more than one count but fewer than ten. The V and J genes are TRBV15 and TRBJ2-2, with D hard to call. Per the germline V gene, CDR1 is LNHNV and CDR2 is YYDKDF (reference sequence). This CDR3 is 15 amino acids long. Trimming took off 4 bases at V and 3 bases at J, with 12 bases between the two ends. In DNA, the CDR3 is TGTGCCACCAGCAAACAAGGATCGGACACCGGGGAGCTGTTTTTT. Translated, it gives CATSKQGSDTGELFF.

The rearrangement joins TRBV7-9 to TRBJ2-3; 7 positions agree with TRBD1. V gave up 5 bases and J gave up 11 bases; unmatched junction bases: 7. From germline, CDR1 is SEHNR and CDR2 FQNEAQ (reference sequence). The CDR3 length is 12 residues. The CDR3 DNA reads as TGTGCCAGCAGCCTAACAGGGGACCTGCAGTATTTT. Translating it yields CASSLTGDLQYF.

This clone ranks as medium-sized. This sample also contains other DNA sequences that code for the same CDR3. The chain carries TRBV27 and TRBJ2-7; D is uncertain. V lost 5 bases and J 2 bases, leaving 10 bases between the germline ends. Germline V gives CDR1 MNHEY, CDR2 SMNVEV (reference sequence). CDR3 length: 13 residues. The CDR3 coding sequence is TGTGCCAGCAGTCCGCACCCACCCTACGAGCAGTACTTC. Translated: CASSPHPPYEQYF.

The CDR3 protein is CSVEVTAGEQYF. The DNA of the CDR3 is TGCAGCGTTGAGGTTACAGCTGGGGAGCAGTACTTC. The chain combines TRBV29-1 with TRBJ2-7; D not resolved. In germline, CDR1 is SQVTM, CDR2 ANQGSEA. V was trimmed by 3 bases and J by 7 bases, leaving 13 bases between them. The CDR3 sequence is 12 residues long.

This clone was found a few times. The chain combines TRBV27 with TRBJ2-1, with 9 nucleotides matching TRBD1. CDR1 and CDR2 (germline): MNHEY, SMNVEV (reference sequence). The CDR3 is 14 amino acids. Trimming at V came to 2 bases and at J to 10 bases, leaving 6 bases not matched to a gene. The CDR3 nucleotides are TGTGCCAGCAGTTTAGGGACAGGGACTGGAGAGCAGTTCTTC. Translation gives CASSLGTGTGEQFF.

The chain joins TRBV11-2 to TRBJ1-1; TRBD1 is a possible D gene (5 bases). Germline V lookup: CDR1 SGHAT, CDR2 FQNNGV. The CDR3 runs 15 residues. Trimming took 7 bases from V and 1 from J, leaving 16 bases between them. CDR3 DNA sequence: TGTGCCAGCAACTTCCTTCGCAGGGCGAACACTGAAGCTTTCTTT. Translating gives CASNFLRRANTEAFF.

This clone was detected a few times. V is TRBV27 and J is TRBJ2-7; the match to TRBD1 covers 10 bases. This CDR3 has 16 residues. Germline CDR1 is MNHEY and CDR2 is SMNVEV (reference sequence). The ends lost 5 bases at V and 4 bases at J; junction bases unmatched: 11. CDR3 loop: CASSHLRTGGLYEQYF. The CDR3 nucleotides are TGTGCCAGCAGTCACCTACGGACAGGGGGGTTATACGAGCAGTACTTC.

The rearrangement links TRBV18 to TRBJ1-1; no firm D call. This CDR3 is built from 13 residues. CDR1 and CDR2 (germline): KGHSH, LQKENI. Trimming shortened V by 7 bases and J by 1 base, and 10 bases separated the two germline ends. This chain's CDR3 is CASCEDGNTEAFF. In nucleotides, the CDR3 is TGTGCCAGCTGCGAGGACGGGAACACTGAAGCTTTCTTT.

The chain is built from TRBV6-5 and TRBJ2-7; 8 positions match TRBD2. CDR3 size: 15 residues. Germline V gives CDR1 MNHEY, CDR2 SVGAGI. J was trimmed by 6 bases and V by 1 base; bases with no gene match: 8. CDR3 in DNA: TGTGCCAGCAGTTACTATCGGGGGGGAAAGTTCGAGCAGTACTTC. Translated, it gives CASSYYRGGKFEQYF.

The V and J genes are TRBV5-4 and TRBJ2-6; D remains ambiguous. Germline V gene lookup returns CDR1 SGHNT and CDR2 YYREEE (reference sequence). V lost 6 bases and J lost 1, with 11 bases in between. This CDR3 has 15 amino acids. This chain's CDR3 is CASTSEWSGANVLTF. The CDR3 DNA is TGTGCCAGCACCTCCGAGTGGTCTGGGGCCAACGTCCTGACTTTC.

This chain uses TRBV25-1 with TRBJ2-1; D gene unclear. Germline values: CDR1 MGHDK, CDR2 SYGVNS. The CDR3 is made up of 13 amino acids. Trimming took off 7 bases at V and 8 bases at J, with 15 bases between the two ends. CDR3 nucleotides: TGTGCCAGCAAATCGCTAAAGGGCTATGAGCAGTTCTTC. Amino acid sequence: CASKSLKGYEQFF.

This clone was seen at least ten times. V gene TRBV11-1 combines with J gene TRBJ1-1, with TRBD1 as a possible D gene (5 bases). CDR3 size: 16 residues. Germline V gene sequence: CDR1 SGHAT, CDR2 FQDESV (reference sequence). The V and J ends lost 3 bases and 6 bases respectively, with 20 bases between them. Written as DNA, the CDR3 is TGTGCCAGCAGCTTCGTCCTGGGGGAGGGCATCTCTGAAGCTTTCTTT. It translates to CASSFVLGEGISEAFF. Complete variable domain (other parts from reference TRBV11-1 and TRBJ1-1): EAEVAQSPRYKITEKSQAVAFWCDPISGHATLYWYRQILGQGPELLVQFQDESVVDDSQLPKDRFSAERLKGVDSTLKIQPAELGDSAMYLCASSFVLGEGISEAFFGQGTRLTVV.

The table lists this clone with a few counts. The chain uses TRBV27 and TRBJ2-1; D assignment may be TRBD1 or TRBD2 (7 bases each). Trimming stripped 1 base from V and 5 bases from J, with 12 bases between. The CDR3 totals 15 residues. The germline gives CDR1 MNHEY, CDR2 SMNVEV (reference sequence). The CDR3 loop is CASSLWAGGDNEQFF. CDR3 nucleotide sequence: TGTGCCAGCAGTTTATGGGCAGGGGGGGACAATGAGCAGTTCTTC.

This clone was seen a few times. The chain employs TRBV19 and TRBJ2-6; 10 bases line up with TRBD1. V was clipped by 3 bases and J by 2 bases; unmatched bases: 4. CDR1 is LNHDA and CDR2 is SQIVND in the germline V gene (reference sequence). This CDR3 has 17 residues. As DNA, the CDR3 is TGTGCCAGTAGTATCGGACAGGGGGTGGCTGGGGCCAACGTCCTGACTTTC. This sequence encodes CASSIGQGVAGANVLTF.

Comments on this clone: This likely traces to a read error, being one base from a far larger clone. Additional DNA sequences in this sample encode the identical CDR3. The CDR3 bases are TGTGCCAGCACCACCTACAATGAGCAGTTCTTC. Its protein product is CASTTYNEQFF. The chain uses TRBV28 and TRBJ2-1, with unresolved D. This CDR3 region has 11 residues. Germline values: CDR1 MDHEN, CDR2 SYDVKM. The germline V and J ends were trimmed by 7 bases and 2 bases, with 3 bases remaining between them.

This clone was detected a few times. V is TRBV11-2 and J is TRBJ1-1; D possibly corresponds to TRBD1 (6 bases). Trimming took 3 bases from V and 3 from J, leaving 11 bases between them. This CDR3 has 14 amino acids. From germline, CDR1 is SGHAT and CDR2 FQNNGV. DNA for the CDR3: TGTGCCAGCAGCTTCTCACAGGGATACACTGAAGCTTTCTTT. Protein sequence: CASSFSQGYTEAFF.

The chain is built from TRBV4-1 and TRBJ2-7; no reliable D call. The CDR3 extends over 15 amino acids. The V end lost 0 bases, the J end lost 9 bases, and 18 bases lay between the germline ends. Germline V gene data show CDR1 as MGHRA and CDR2 as YSYEKL. CDR3 DNA: TGCGCCAGCAGCCAAGAGGTAGCCGGTGGTTTCGGGCAGTACTTC. Encoded protein: CASSQEVAGGFGQYF.

The chain employs TRBV19 and TRBJ2-1; 11 bases line up with TRBD2. Germline trimming cut 3 bases from V and 3 bases from J; bases unmatched to any gene: 7. The CDR3 covers 17 residues. CDR1 is LNHDA, CDR2 SQIVND, per germline (reference sequence). CDR3 sequence (DNA): TGTGCCAGTAGTATCACTAGCGGGAGCGTTATCTACAATGAGCAGTTCTTC. Its translation is CASSITSGSVIYNEQFF.

This clone has just a few counts. This chain links TRBV11-2 with TRBJ2-7; 7 positions agree with TRBD1. V shed 1 base and J 10 bases; nucleotides not matched to a gene: 16. CDR3 size: 16 residues. Per the germline V gene, CDR1 is SGHAT and CDR2 is FQNNGV. CDR3 nucleotides: TGTGCCAGCAGCTTAGCGGCGGCAGGGGGAAAATTTGCTCAGTACTTC. Translated, it gives CASSLAAAGGKFAQYF.

V and J are TRBV28 and TRBJ2-5; 9 bases align to TRBD1. The V gene's germline CDR1 is MDHEN and CDR2 SYDVKM. J was trimmed by 8 bases and V by 6 bases; bases with no gene match: 10. This CDR3 contains 14 residues. CDR3: CASSLGTGRFTQYF. The DNA of the CDR3 is TGTGCCAGCAGCCTCGGGACAGGGAGGTTTACCCAGTACTTC. The complete variable domain, with remaining parts taken from reference TRBV28 and TRBJ2-5, reads DVKVTQSSRYLVKRTGEKVFLECVQDMDHENMFWYRQDPGLGLRLIYFSYDVKMKEKGDIPEGYSVSREKKERFSLILESASTNQTSMYLCASSLGTGRFTQYFGPGTRLLVL.